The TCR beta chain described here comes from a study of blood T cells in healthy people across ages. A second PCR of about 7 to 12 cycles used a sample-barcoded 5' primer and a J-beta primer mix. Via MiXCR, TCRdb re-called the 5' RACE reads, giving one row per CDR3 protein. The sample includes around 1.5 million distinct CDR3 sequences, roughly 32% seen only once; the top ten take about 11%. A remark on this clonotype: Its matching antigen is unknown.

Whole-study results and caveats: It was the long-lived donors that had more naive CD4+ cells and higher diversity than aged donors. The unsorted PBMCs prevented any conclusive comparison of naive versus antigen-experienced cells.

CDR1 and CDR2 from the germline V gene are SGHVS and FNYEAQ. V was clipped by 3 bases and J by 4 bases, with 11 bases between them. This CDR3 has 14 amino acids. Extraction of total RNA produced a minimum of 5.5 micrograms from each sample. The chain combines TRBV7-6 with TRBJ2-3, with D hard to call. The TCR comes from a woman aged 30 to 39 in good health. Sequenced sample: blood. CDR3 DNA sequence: TGTGCCAGCAGCTTCGCTATTTCATCAGATACGCAGTATTTT. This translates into CASSFAISSDTQYF. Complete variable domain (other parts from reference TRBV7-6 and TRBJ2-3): GAGVSQSPRYKVTKRGQDVALRCDPISGHVSLYWYRQALGQGPEFLTYFNYEAQQDKSGLPNDRFSAERPEGSISTLTIQRTEQRDSAMYRCASSFAISSDTQYFGPGTRLTVL.